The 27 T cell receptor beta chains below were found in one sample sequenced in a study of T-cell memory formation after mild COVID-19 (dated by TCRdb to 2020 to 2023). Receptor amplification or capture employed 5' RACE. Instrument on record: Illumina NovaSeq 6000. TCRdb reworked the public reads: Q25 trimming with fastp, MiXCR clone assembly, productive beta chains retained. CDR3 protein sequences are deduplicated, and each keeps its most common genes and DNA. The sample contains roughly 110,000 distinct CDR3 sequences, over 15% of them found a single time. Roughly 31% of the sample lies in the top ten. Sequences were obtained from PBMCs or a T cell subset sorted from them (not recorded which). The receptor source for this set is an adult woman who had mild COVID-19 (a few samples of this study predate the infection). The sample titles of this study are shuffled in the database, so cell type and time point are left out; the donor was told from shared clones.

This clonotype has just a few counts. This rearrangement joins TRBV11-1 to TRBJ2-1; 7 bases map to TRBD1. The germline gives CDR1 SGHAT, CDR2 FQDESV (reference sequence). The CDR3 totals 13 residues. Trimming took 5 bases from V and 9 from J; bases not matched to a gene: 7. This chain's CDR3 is CASSPGTAVEQFF. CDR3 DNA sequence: TGTGCCAGCAGCCCCGGGACAGCGGTTGAGCAGTTCTTC.

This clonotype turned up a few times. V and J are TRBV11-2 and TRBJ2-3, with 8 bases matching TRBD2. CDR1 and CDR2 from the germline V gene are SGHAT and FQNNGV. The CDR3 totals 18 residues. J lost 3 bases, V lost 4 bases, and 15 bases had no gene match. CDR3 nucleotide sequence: TGTGCCAGCAGCTCCTTAGCGGGGATGTCCCCTTGGACAGATACGCAGTATTTT. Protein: CASSSLAGMSPWTDTQYF. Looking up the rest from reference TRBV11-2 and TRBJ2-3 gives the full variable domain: EAGVAQSPRYKIIEKRQSVAFWCNPISGHATLYWYQQILGQGPKLLIQFQNNGVVDDSQLPKDRFSAERLKGVDSTLKIQPAKLEDSAVYLCASSSLAGMSPWTDTQYFGPGTRLTVL.

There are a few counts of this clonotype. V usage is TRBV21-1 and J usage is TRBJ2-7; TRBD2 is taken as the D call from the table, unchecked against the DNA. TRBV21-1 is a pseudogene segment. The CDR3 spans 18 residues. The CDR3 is CASSRGTSGSRGLYEQYF. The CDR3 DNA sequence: TGTGCCAGCAGCCGGGGGACTAGCGGGAGTAGGGGACTTTACGAGCAGTACTTC.

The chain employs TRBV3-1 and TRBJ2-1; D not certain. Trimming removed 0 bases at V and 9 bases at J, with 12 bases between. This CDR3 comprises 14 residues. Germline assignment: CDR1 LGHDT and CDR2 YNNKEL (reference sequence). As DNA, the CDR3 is TGTGCCAGCAGCCAAGATGCAACGGCGGCTGAGCAGTTCTTC. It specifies CASSQDATAAEQFF.

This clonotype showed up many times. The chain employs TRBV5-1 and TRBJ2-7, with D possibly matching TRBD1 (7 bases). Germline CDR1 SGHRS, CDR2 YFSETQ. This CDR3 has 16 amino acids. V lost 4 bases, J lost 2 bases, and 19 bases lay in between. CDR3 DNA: TGCGCCAGCAGCCCCCAGGGGGGACTCGGGACCTACGAGCAGTACTTC. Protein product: CASSPQGGLGTYEQYF.

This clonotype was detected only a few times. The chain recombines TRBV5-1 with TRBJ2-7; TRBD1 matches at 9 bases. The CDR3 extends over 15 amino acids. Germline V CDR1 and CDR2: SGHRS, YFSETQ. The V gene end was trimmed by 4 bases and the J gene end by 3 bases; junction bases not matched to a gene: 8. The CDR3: CASSPRDRVDYEQYF. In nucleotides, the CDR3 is TGCGCCAGCAGCCCCCGGGACAGGGTGGACTACGAGCAGTACTTC.

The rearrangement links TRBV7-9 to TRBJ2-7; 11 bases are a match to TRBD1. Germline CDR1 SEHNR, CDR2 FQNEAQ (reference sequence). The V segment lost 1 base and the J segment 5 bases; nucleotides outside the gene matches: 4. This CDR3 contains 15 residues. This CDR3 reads CASSLGDRGTHEQYF. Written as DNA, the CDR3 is TGTGCCAGCAGCTTAGGGGACAGGGGGACGCACGAGCAGTACTTC.

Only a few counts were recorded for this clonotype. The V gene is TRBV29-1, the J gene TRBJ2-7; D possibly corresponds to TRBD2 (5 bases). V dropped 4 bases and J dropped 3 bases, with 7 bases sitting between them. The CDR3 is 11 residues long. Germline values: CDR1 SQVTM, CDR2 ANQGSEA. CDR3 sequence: CSVVSDYEQYF. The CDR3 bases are TGCAGCGTTGTTAGCGACTACGAGCAGTACTTC.

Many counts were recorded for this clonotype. CDR3 region: CASSEKRGTRGYTF. The CDR3 coding sequence is TGTGCCAGCAGCGAGAAAAGGGGGACTCGAGGCTACACCTTC. The rearrangement links TRBV2 to TRBJ1-2, with a weak D call TRBD1 (6 bases). Germline CDR1 SNHLY, CDR2 FYNNEI. CDR3 length: 14 amino acids. The V gene lost 6 bases and the J gene lost 8 bases, with 19 bases spanning the gap.

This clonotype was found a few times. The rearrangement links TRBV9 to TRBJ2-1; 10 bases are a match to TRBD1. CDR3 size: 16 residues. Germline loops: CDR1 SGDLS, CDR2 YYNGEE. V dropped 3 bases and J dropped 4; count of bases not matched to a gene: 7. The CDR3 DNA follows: TGTGCCAGCAGCGCCTCCCGGGACAGGGGTTACAATGAGCAGTTCTTC. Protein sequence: CASSASRDRGYNEQFF.

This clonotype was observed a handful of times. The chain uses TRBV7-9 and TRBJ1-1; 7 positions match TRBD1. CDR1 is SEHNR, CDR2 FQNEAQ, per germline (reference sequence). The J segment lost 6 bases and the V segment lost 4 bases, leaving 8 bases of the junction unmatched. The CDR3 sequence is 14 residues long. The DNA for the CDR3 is TGTGCCAGCAGCTGGGAGGACAGGAGCCCTGAAGCTTTCTTT. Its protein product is CASSWEDRSPEAFF.

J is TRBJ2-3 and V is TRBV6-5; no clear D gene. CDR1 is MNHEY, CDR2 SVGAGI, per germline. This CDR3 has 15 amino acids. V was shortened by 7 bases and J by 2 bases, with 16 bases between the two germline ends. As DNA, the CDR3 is TGTGCCAGCACTTCGAGCTTCATCGACACAGATACGCAGTATTTT. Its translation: CASTSSFIDTDTQYF.

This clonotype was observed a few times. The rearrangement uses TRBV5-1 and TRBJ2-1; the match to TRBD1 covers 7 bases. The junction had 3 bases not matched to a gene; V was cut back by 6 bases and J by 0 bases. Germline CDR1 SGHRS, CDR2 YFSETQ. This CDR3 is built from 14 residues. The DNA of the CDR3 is TGCGCCAGCAACCAGGGGGACTCCTACAATGAGCAGTTCTTC. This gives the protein CASNQGDSYNEQFF.

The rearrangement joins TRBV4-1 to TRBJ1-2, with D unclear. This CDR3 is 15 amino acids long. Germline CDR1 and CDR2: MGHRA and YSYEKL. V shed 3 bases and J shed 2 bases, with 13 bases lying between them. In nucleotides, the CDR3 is TGCGCCAGCAGCCAGCTGAAGGGCTCGAACTATGGCTACACCTTC. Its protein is CASSQLKGSNYGYTF.

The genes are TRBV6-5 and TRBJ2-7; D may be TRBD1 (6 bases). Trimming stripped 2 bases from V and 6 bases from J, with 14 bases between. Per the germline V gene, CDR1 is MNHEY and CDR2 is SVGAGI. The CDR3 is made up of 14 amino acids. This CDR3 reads CASSYGQGLSEQYF. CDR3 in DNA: TGTGCCAGCAGTTACGGGCAGGGGTTAAGCGAGCAGTACTTC.

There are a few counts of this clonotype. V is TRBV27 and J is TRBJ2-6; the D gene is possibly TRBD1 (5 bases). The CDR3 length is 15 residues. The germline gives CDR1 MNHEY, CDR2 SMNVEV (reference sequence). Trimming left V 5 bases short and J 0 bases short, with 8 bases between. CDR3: CASSLTVSGANVLTF. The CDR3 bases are TGTGCCAGCAGTCTGACAGTCTCTGGGGCCAACGTCCTGACTTTC.

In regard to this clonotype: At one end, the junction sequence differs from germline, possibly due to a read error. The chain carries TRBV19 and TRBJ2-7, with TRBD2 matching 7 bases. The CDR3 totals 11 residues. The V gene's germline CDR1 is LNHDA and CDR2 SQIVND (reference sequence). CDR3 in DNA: TGTGCCAGTAGCGGGAGGTACGAGCTGTACTTC. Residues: CASSGRYELYF.

CDR3 DNA: TGTGCCAGCAGTTTCCCCCGGGCGGGAGGTGTGGAGACCCAGTACTTC. This encodes CASSFPRAGGVETQYF. The J gene is TRBJ2-5, the V gene TRBV6-5; 8 nucleotides match TRBD2. Trimming removed 4 bases from V and 5 bases from J; junction bases left unmatched: 12. The CDR3 length is 16 residues. Germline values: CDR1 MNHEY, CDR2 SVGAGI.

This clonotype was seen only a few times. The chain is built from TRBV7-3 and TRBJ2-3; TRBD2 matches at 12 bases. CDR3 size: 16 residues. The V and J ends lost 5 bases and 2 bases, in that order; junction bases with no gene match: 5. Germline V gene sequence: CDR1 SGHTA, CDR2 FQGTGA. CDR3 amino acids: CASSPGLAGPTDTQYF. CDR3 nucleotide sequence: TGTGCCAGCAGCCCCGGACTAGCGGGGCCCACAGATACGCAGTATTTT.

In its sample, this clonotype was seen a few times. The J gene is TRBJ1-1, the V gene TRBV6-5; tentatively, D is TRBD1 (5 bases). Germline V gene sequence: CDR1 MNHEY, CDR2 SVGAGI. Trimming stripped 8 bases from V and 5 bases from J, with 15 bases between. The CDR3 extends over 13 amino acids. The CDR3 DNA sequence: TGTGCCAGCTACCCGGGCAGGGTTACTGAAGCTTTCTTT. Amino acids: CASYPGRVTEAFF.

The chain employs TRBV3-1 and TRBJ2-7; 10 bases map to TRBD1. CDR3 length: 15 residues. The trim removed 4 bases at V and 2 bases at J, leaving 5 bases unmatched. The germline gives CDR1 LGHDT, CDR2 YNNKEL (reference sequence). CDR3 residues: CASSPGTGATYEQYF. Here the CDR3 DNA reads TGTGCCAGCAGCCCCGGGACAGGGGCAACCTACGAGCAGTACTTC.

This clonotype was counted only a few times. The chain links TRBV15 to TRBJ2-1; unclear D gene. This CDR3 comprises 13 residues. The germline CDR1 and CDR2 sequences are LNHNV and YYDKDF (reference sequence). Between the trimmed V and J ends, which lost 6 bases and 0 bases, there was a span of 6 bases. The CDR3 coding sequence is TGTGCCACCAGGAAGAGCTCCTACAATGAGCAGTTCTTC. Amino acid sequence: CATRKSSYNEQFF. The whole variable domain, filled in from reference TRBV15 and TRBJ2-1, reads DAMVIQNPRYQVTQFGKPVTLSCSQTLNHNVMYWYQQKSSQAPKLLFHYYDKDFNNEADTPDNFQSRRPNTSFCFLDIRSPGLGDTAMYLCATRKSSYNEQFFGPGTRLTVL.

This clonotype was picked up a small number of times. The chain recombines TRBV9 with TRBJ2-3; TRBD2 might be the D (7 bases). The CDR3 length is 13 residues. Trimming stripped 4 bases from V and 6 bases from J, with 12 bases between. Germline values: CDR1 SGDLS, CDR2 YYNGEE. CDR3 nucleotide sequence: TGTGCCAGCAGCCCGGGGGGCCTGGATACGCAGTATTTT. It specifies CASSPGGLDTQYF.

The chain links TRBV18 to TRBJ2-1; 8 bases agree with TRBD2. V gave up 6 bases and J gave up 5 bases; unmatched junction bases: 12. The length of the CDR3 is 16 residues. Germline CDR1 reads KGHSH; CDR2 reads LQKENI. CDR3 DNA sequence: TGTGCCAGCTCCACCAGGGAAGCGGGGGCACACAATGAGCAGTTCTTC. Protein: CASSTREAGAHNEQFF.

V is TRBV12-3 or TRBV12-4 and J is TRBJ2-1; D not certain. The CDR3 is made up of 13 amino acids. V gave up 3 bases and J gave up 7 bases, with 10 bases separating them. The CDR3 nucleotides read TGTGCCAGCAGTTTGACCACTCCAAATGAGCAGTTCTTC. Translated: CASSLTTPNEQFF.

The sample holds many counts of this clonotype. Written as DNA, the CDR3 is TGCGCCAGCAGCAGGGACAGGTCCACCGGGGAGCTGTTTTTT. It encodes CASSRDRSTGELFF. This chain uses TRBV4-1 with TRBJ2-2, with 8 bases identical to TRBD1. The CDR3 consists of 14 residues. The J segment lost 4 bases and the V segment lost 5 bases, leaving 3 bases of the junction unmatched. CDR1 MGHRA and CDR2 YSYEKL come from the germline V gene.

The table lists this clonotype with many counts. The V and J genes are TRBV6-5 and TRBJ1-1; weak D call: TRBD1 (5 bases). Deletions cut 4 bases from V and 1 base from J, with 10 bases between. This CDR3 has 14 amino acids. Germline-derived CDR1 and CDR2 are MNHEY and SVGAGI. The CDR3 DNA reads TGTGCCAGCAGTTTTGGCCAGGGGAACACTGAAGCTTTCTTT. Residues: CASSFGQGNTEAFF.